This entry features one TCR beta chain sequence. Several immunoSEQ plates held equal portions of the genomic DNA taken from each subset. Libraries were prepared by immunoSEQ multiplex PCR; TCRdb keeps only in-frame clonotypes and omits some of them. The sample shows 520,000 or so clones, around 74% of them seen only once. This sample is drawn from a study of shared clonotypes between healthy human individuals. At the level of the study: A couple of women and a few men aged 18 to 49 made up the donors.

Researchers drew on roughly 100 million PBMCs for genomic DNA from unsorted samples. The CDR3 is made up of 12 amino acids. The V end was cut by 2 bases, the J end by 4 bases, with 5 bases between. Germline CDR1 SEHNR, CDR2 FQNEAQ (reference sequence). The chain carries TRBV7-9 and TRBJ1-1; D uncertain. The source is a woman aged 35 to 49 in good health. Some clones in this sample may be carry-over from other donors' samples. Source material: PBMCs. The CDR3 is CASSLKVTEAFF. CDR3 nucleotide sequence: TGTGCCAGCAGCTTAAAAGTCACTGAAGCTTTCTTT.